This T cell receptor (beta chain) was sequenced in a study of CD8 T cells in ankylosing spondylitis. From the 5' RACE reads, TCRdb called clonotypes with MiXCR, one entry per CDR3 protein. Among about 160,000 distinct CDR3 sequences listed, around a tenth were seen once. Trimming stripped 4 bases from V and 3 bases from J, with 7 bases between. This CDR3 has 12 amino acids. At least ten counts were recorded for this clonotype. The sequence was obtained from a female donor with ankylosing spondylitis or in good health (not recorded which). Material for sequencing was blood, either unsorted or a sorted T cell fraction (not recorded which). The J gene is TRBJ2-7, the V gene TRBV12-3 or TRBV12-4; D ambiguous. The CDR3 sequence is CASSSARYEQYF. CDR3 in DNA: TGTGCCAGCAGTTCGGCCCGCTACGAGCAGTACTTC.